The source of this T cell receptor beta chain is a study of cytomegalovirus exposure and HLA in healthy donors. Broader study findings: In the approximately 120 validation repertoires, a later analysis found that first-cohort TCR clusters tended to co-occur. Reportedly, cytomegalovirus status was diagnosed with high sensitivity and specificity.

The method was immunoSEQ multiplex PCR; TCRdb's version includes in-frame clones alone and lacks a portion of them. The sample lists around 300,000 clones, 88% occurring once. CDR3 length: 13 amino acids. The V and J ends lost 2 bases and 7 bases respectively, with 8 bases between them. Germline CDR1 reads SGHVS; CDR2 reads FQNEAQ. Notes on this clone: What it recognizes is unknown.

The chain links TRBV7-8 to TRBJ2-2; D gene uncertain. Sequencing input: PBMCs. This TCR derives from a woman younger than 35 in good health and CMV-seronegative. The DNA for the CDR3 is TGTGCCAGCAGCTTATATGAGAGCGGGGAGCTGTTTTTT. Amino acid sequence: CASSLYESGELFF.